This T cell receptor beta chain was recovered during a study of beta chain features in type 1 diabetes. V lost 6 bases, J lost 7 bases, and 14 bases stayed unmatched. CDR3 size: 17 residues. The germline V gene encodes CDR1 SEHNR and CDR2 FQNEAQ (reference sequence). Sequenced material consisted of expressed TCRB transcripts (all of the isolated RNA was reverse transcribed). Produced via immunoSEQ multiplex PCR; TCRdb's table is partial and in-frame only. The table shows 200,000 to 300,000 clones, with 27% occurring only once. This clone showed up just a few times. The receptor was derived from a man aged 25-40 years in good health. Sequencing was carried out using central memory CD4+ T cells from blood. This chain connects TRBV7-9 to TRBJ1-6; 8 bases fit TRBD1. The DNA of the CDR3 is TGTGCCAGCAGTTTCTTAGGACAGGGTCTGAAAAATTCACCCCTCCACTTT. Translating gives CASSFLGQGLKNSPLHF.